The clone carrying this T cell receptor (beta chain) was counted between two and nine times. Its antigen is undetermined. The source of the sample is a study of early T cells in non-severe SARS-CoV-2 infection. Findings of the study overall: Matching against VDJdb likely underestimated virus-specific expansions, favoring anti-spike CD8.

The V gene lost 4 bases and the J gene lost 0 bases, with 12 bases spanning the gap. The CDR3 is made up of 15 amino acids. Germline CDR1 MGHRA, CDR2 YSYEKL. The library protocol tagged individual cDNA molecules with unique molecular identifiers. One entry per CDR3 protein results from TCRdb running MiXCR on the 5' RACE reads. This table has about 64,000 distinct CDR3 sequences, around 13% appearing once. The chain employs TRBV4-1 and TRBJ1-1; perhaps TRBD1 as D (6 bases). The source material was whole blood. This TCR was recovered from an adult who was a healthcare worker with PCR-confirmed SARS-CoV-2 infection or an uninfected control (not recorded which). The DNA for the CDR3 is TGCGCCAGCAGCCCGGGACACGGCATGAACACTGAAGCTTTCTTT. Translating gives CASSPGHGMNTEAFF.